Following are 10 T cell receptor beta chains from one sample sequenced in a study of T cells in Graves' hyperthyroidism and ophthalmopathy. Amplification targeted TCR beta CDR3 regions from RNA transcripts. First-round RT-PCR with HTBI primers amplified the TCR CDR3 region. TCRdb called the multiplex PCR reads again in MiXCR, with one record for every CDR3 protein. The table lists hundreds of thousands of distinct CDR3 sequences, approximately 14% of them singletons. Sequencing used blood. These TCRs come from a woman in her late teens or twenties with Graves' hyperthyroidism.

The chain uses TRBV9 and TRBJ2-7; TRBD1 is a possible D gene (6 bases). V lost 3 bases and J 6 bases, leaving 16 bases between the germline ends. The CDR3 is made up of 14 amino acids. Germline V lookup: CDR1 SGDLS, CDR2 YYNGEE. CDR3 amino acids: CASSGSGASGEQYF. In nucleotides, the CDR3 is TGTGCCAGCAGCGGCTCAGGGGCATCTGGCGAGCAGTACTTC.

The table lists this clonotype with many counts. This sequence joins TRBV2 and TRBJ1-6, with D unclear. The germline gives CDR1 SNHLY, CDR2 FYNNEI. The V and J ends lost 6 bases and 4 bases respectively, with 13 bases between them. This CDR3 comprises 15 residues. The CDR3 nucleotides read TGTGCCAGCAGGAAAGGGTGGGCGTATAATTCACCCCTCCACTTT. The encoded protein is CASRKGWAYNSPLHF. Looking up the rest from reference TRBV2 and TRBJ1-6 gives the full variable domain: EPEVTQTPSHQVTQMGQEVILRCVPISNHLYFYWYRQILGQKVEFLVSFYNNEISEKSEIFDDQFSVERPDGSNFTLKIRSTKLEDSAMYFCASRKGWAYNSPLHFGNGTRLTVT.

The chain couples TRBV4-3 to TRBJ1-2; D is uncertain. CDR3 length: 16 amino acids. Germline CDR1 and CDR2: LGHNA and YSLEER. V lost 0 bases to trimming and J lost 5 bases, with 16 bases between them. CDR3 region: CASSQEPLAGWYGYTF. Here the CDR3 DNA reads TGCGCCAGCAGCCAAGAACCCCTAGCCGGATGGTATGGCTACACCTTC.

Ten or more counts support this clonotype. The V gene is TRBV27, the J gene TRBJ2-7; 7 bases map to TRBD2. Trimming cost V 6 bases and J 2 bases; bases outside gene matches: 7. Germline CDR1 and CDR2: MNHEY and SMNVEV (reference sequence). The CDR3 is made up of 14 amino acids. CDR3 sequence reads: CASRIGLGTYEQYF. As DNA, the CDR3 is TGTGCCAGCAGAATAGGACTAGGGACCTACGAGCAGTACTTC.

The chain uses TRBV12-3 or TRBV12-4 and TRBJ2-7; the D call may be TRBD1 or TRBD2 (5 bases each). The CDR3 consists of 15 residues. V was trimmed by 3 bases and J by 3 bases, leaving 15 bases between them. The CDR3 DNA reads as TGTGCCAGCAGTTTCGGCAGCGGAAGGGGCTACGAGCAGTACTTC. Its protein product is CASSFGSGRGYEQYF.

This clonotype was recorded many times. The CDR3 DNA reads as TGTGCCAGCAGGTACAGGGGAGGGACTGAAGCTTTCTTT. The encoded protein is CASRYRGGTEAFF. V usage is TRBV6-1 and J usage is TRBJ1-1, with 7 bases aligning to TRBD1. The CDR3 spans 13 residues. Germline V CDR1 and CDR2: MNHNS, SASEGT. With 6 bases clipped from V and 5 bases from J, the junction kept 6 bases outside the gene matches.

The chain carries TRBV7-2 and TRBJ2-3; 11 bases map to TRBD2. Per the germline V gene, CDR1 is SGHTA and CDR2 is FQGNSA. V lost 5 bases to trimming and J lost 4 bases; unmatched junction nucleotides: 5. The CDR3 sequence is 15 residues long. The CDR3 protein is CASSPHSGRADTQYF. CDR3 sequence (DNA): TGTGCCAGCAGCCCTCATAGCGGGAGGGCAGATACGCAGTATTTT.

The genes are TRBV19 and TRBJ2-7, with unresolved D. Per germline, CDR1 LNHDA and CDR2 SQIVND (reference sequence). The CDR3 loop spans 16 amino acids. Trimming stripped 0 bases from V and 3 bases from J, with 15 bases between. In nucleotides, the CDR3 is TGTGCCAGTAGTATAGATCCGGCTACCGGAGACTACGAGCAGTACTTC. This gives the protein CASSIDPATGDYEQYF.

There are a few counts of this clonotype. The chain couples TRBV6-6 to TRBJ1-6, with D unclear. This CDR3 spans 18 amino acids. The ends were cut back, 0 bases at V and 11 bases at J, with 23 bases in the middle. CDR1 MNHNY and CDR2 SVGAGI come from the germline V gene (reference sequence). The CDR3 spells CASSYSSPDSDPLAPLHF. The CDR3 DNA is TGTGCCAGCAGTTACTCTTCTCCGGATTCAGACCCTTTAGCACCCCTCCACTTT.

This clonotype was found many times. The V gene is TRBV20-1, the J gene TRBJ2-7; 12 nucleotides line up with TRBD2. CDR1 and CDR2 from the germline V gene are DFQATT and SNEGSKA (reference sequence). The junction had 3 bases not matched to a gene; V was cut back by 6 bases and J by 0 bases. The CDR3 extends over 14 amino acids. The CDR3 reads CSAGTSGPSYEQYF. CDR3 DNA: TGCAGTGCGGGGACTAGCGGGCCCTCCTACGAGCAGTACTTC.